This T cell receptor (beta chain) was found in a study of OX40 agonist ivuxolimab in advanced cancers. Across the whole study: One patient with hepatocellular carcinoma and two with cutaneous melanoma, three in all, had partial responses.

The CDR3 runs 15 residues. The V and J ends lost 4 bases and 6 bases, in that order; junction bases with no gene match: 7. CDR1 is SGDLS and CDR2 is YYNGEE in the germline V gene. Profiled with immunoSEQ multiplex PCR; TCRdb holds only in-frame clones, not every one. The table has fewer than 140,000 clones, 90% seen once. The input for sequencing was CD4+ or CD8+ T cells sorted from blood, taken in a trial of the OX40 agonist ivuxolimab. The V and J genes are TRBV9 and TRBJ1-5; 10 bases fit TRBD1. The sequence derives from an adult with an advanced solid tumor such as melanoma, head and neck, liver or kidney cancer. CDR3 in DNA: TGTGCCAGCAGCCCAGGGACAGGGGCCGGTCAGCCCCAGCATTTT. Protein sequence: CASSPGTGAGQPQHF.